This T cell receptor beta chain was sequenced during a study of T cell changes during pregnancy in multiple sclerosis. This CDR3 is 12 amino acids long. The germline V and J ends were trimmed by 3 bases and 3 bases, with 7 bases remaining between them. Per germline, CDR1 SGHDT and CDR2 YYEEEE. Libraries were prepared by immunoSEQ multiplex PCR; TCRdb keeps only in-frame clonotypes and omits some of them. Among roughly 89,000 clones listed, around 93% were seen once. The material sequenced was peripheral blood, taken in the third trimester of pregnancy. This sequence was found in a female donor with multiple sclerosis, enrolled in a pregnancy study. The chain employs TRBV5-6 and TRBJ2-7; TRBD2 is a possible D gene (6 bases). CDR3 nucleotide sequence: TGTGCCAGCAGCTGGGGAGGCTACGAGCAGTACTTC. Protein sequence: CASSWGGYEQYF.